The 21 T cell receptor beta chains below were found in one sample sequenced in a study of T cell clones after liver transplantation. The protocol was immunoSEQ multiplex PCR, while the TCRdb copy is restricted to in-frame clones and leaves out a portion. The data show tens of thousands of clones, roughly 83% seen once. The source material was CD4+ T cells from blood, sampled before liver transplant. All receptors derive from a human donor who received a liver transplant.

This clone is labeled medium-sized. This chain uses TRBV29-1 with TRBJ1-1; no clear D. V was shortened by 7 bases and J by 1 base, with 13 bases between the two germline ends. The CDR3 length is 13 residues. Germline V gene sequence: CDR1 SQVTM, CDR2 ANQGSEA. The CDR3 loop reads CSAAEDGNTEAFF. The CDR3 coding sequence is TGCAGCGCCGCCGAGGACGGGAACACTGAAGCTTTCTTT. Full variable domain (remainder filled in from reference TRBV29-1 and TRBJ1-1): SAVISQKPSRDICQRGTSLTIQCQVDSQVTMMFWYRQQPGQSLTLIATANQGSEATYESGFVIDKFPISRPNLTFSTLTVSNMSPEDSSIYLCSAAEDGNTEAFFGQGTRLTVV.

This clone was counted once. The chain joins TRBV15 to TRBJ1-2; 12 bases are a match to TRBD1. V lost 1 base, J lost 8 bases, and 8 bases stayed unmatched. Per germline, CDR1 LNHNV and CDR2 YYDKDF (reference sequence). The CDR3 contains 16 residues. Here the CDR3 reads CATSRGGTGGAEGYTF. CDR3 coding DNA: TGTGCCACCAGCAGAGGGGGGACAGGGGGCGCGGAGGGCTACACCTTC.

J is TRBJ2-1 and V is TRBV5-4, with 7 positions matching TRBD2. J gave up 8 bases and V 5 bases, and 7 bases lay outside the gene matches. This CDR3 region has 13 residues. Germline CDR1 SGHNT, CDR2 YYREEE (reference sequence). CDR3 sequence (DNA): TGTGCCAGCAGTCGTGGGGGGGTCGATGAGCAGTTCTTC. Translating it yields CASSRGGVDEQFF.

This chain joins TRBV10-3 and TRBJ2-3; 11 positions agree with TRBD2. CDR1 and CDR2 (germline): ENHRY, SYGVKD. The V gene end was trimmed by 10 bases and the J gene end by 1 base; junction bases not matched to a gene: 10. The CDR3 is 16 amino acids. CDR3 in amino acids: CATGSGRVWGTDTQYF. The CDR3 DNA follows: TGTGCCACCGGTAGCGGGAGGGTGTGGGGCACAGATACGCAGTATTTT.

As DNA, the CDR3 is TGTGCCAGCCTTGGACAGGGGAGAATCGATGGCTACACCTTC. Its protein is CASLGQGRIDGYTF. The rearrangement joins TRBV25-1 to TRBJ1-2, with 9 bases identical to TRBD1. V lost 8 bases to trimming and J lost 6 bases; unmatched junction nucleotides: 10. Germline CDR1 and CDR2: MGHDK and SYGVNS. This CDR3 contains 14 residues.

The chain has TRBV10-3 and TRBJ1-6; tentative D call: TRBD1 (5 bases). The CDR3 loop spans 13 amino acids. V was pared by 2 bases and J by 7 bases, with 6 bases between. The germline V gene encodes CDR1 ENHRY and CDR2 SYGVKD. The CDR3 protein is CAISERGNSPLHF. Written as DNA, the CDR3 is TGTGCCATCAGTGAGCGGGGGAATTCACCCCTCCACTTT.

This clone has a handful of counts. The V gene is TRBV5-1, the J gene TRBJ1-2, with D tentatively TRBD1 (6 bases). Germline assignment: CDR1 SGHRS and CDR2 YFSETQ. The V end lost 5 bases, the J end lost 7 bases, and 21 bases lay between the germline ends. The CDR3 sequence is 15 residues long. CDR3 in DNA: TGCGCCAGCAGTTTCCTACAGGGAGGTACCGCTGGCTACACCTTC. Its translation: CASSFLQGGTAGYTF.

The chain couples TRBV11-2 to TRBJ1-2; 8 positions match TRBD1. CDR1 SGHAT and CDR2 FQNNGV come from the germline V gene. V shed 5 bases and J 11 bases; nucleotides not matched to a gene: 4. The CDR3 loop spans 11 amino acids. The CDR3 sequence: CASSLTGEYTF. CDR3 sequence (DNA): TGTGCCAGCAGCCTGACAGGGGAGTACACCTTC.

V and J are TRBV6-5 and TRBJ1-3, with D possibly being TRBD1 (5 bases). Trimming took off 7 bases at V and 0 bases at J, with 13 bases between the two ends. Germline V gene sequence: CDR1 MNHEY, CDR2 SVGAGI. The CDR3 is made up of 15 amino acids. The chain's CDR3 is CASKIQASSGNTIYF. The CDR3, as DNA: TGTGCCAGCAAGATACAGGCCTCCTCTGGAAACACCATATATTTT.

This chain connects TRBV30 to TRBJ2-7; 7 bases fit TRBD2. This CDR3 contains 15 residues. With 7 bases clipped from V and 4 bases from J, the junction kept 16 bases outside the gene matches. Germline V gene data show CDR1 as GTSNPN and CDR2 as SVGIG (reference sequence). The CDR3 bases are TGTGCCTACACACCCCCGGCTAGCGGTACTTACGAGCAGTACTTC. Translating gives CAYTPPASGTYEQYF.

The gene calls are TRBV2 and TRBJ2-6; a possible D gene is TRBD2 (5 bases). CDR3 length: 15 residues. The germline V gene has CDR1 SNHLY and CDR2 FYNNEI. Trimming removed 3 bases from V and 2 bases from J, with 8 bases in between. The CDR3 DNA sequence: TGTGCCAGCAGTGATTCGGGGACTGGGGCCAACGTCCTGACTTTC. It specifies CASSDSGTGANVLTF.

V is TRBV4-2 and J is TRBJ1-6; TRBD1 aligns across 10 bases. Trimming cost V 6 bases and J 7 bases; bases outside gene matches: 3. Germline CDR1 LGHNA, CDR2 YNFKEQ. The CDR3 loop spans 14 amino acids. The CDR3 protein is CASRTGGENSPLHF. Written as DNA, the CDR3 is TGTGCCAGCAGGACAGGGGGCGAAAATTCACCCCTCCACTTT.

The rearrangement links TRBV7-3 to TRBJ1-1; the D gene is possibly TRBD1 (6 bases). The CDR3 length is 14 residues. Germline V gives CDR1 SGHTA, CDR2 FQGTGA. V was trimmed by 1 base and J by 8 bases, leaving 14 bases between them. The CDR3 sequence is CASSLMSGAEEAFF. The CDR3, as DNA: TGTGCCAGCAGCTTAATGTCGGGGGCCGAGGAAGCTTTCTTT.

The rearrangement joins TRBV28 to TRBJ1-5; unclear D gene. Trimming pared 5 bases from V and 2 bases from J, leaving 16 bases between. Germline lookup yields CDR1 MDHEN and CDR2 SYDVKM. The CDR3 contains 16 residues. CDR3 in amino acids: CASSPSFDGGNQPQHF. The CDR3 DNA reads TGTGCCAGCAGTCCGTCCTTTGATGGGGGCAATCAGCCCCAGCATTTT.

This clone was seen a few times. The chain couples TRBV4-2 to TRBJ1-6, with D possibly TRBD1 on 5 matching bases. Germline values: CDR1 LGHNA, CDR2 YNFKEQ. This CDR3 spans 16 amino acids. V lost 2 bases and J lost 4, with 12 bases in between. As DNA, the CDR3 is TGTGCCAGCAGCCAACTCCGACAGACTTATAATTCACCCCTCCACTTT. Its translation: CASSQLRQTYNSPLHF.

This clone was found a few times. This chain uses TRBV4-1 with TRBJ2-7; 12 bases map to TRBD1. V was clipped by 1 base and J by 7 bases; unmatched bases: 8. This CDR3 has 16 amino acids. CDR1 is MGHRA, CDR2 YSYEKL, per germline. For the CDR3, the DNA is TGCGCCAGCAGCCAAGGCGAGGGACAGGGGGCAGGGGAGCAGTACTTC. Its protein is CASSQGEGQGAGEQYF.

This chain connects TRBV18 to TRBJ1-1; no clear D gene. The germline CDR1 and CDR2 sequences are KGHSH and LQKENI. V was clipped by 6 bases and J by 3 bases, with 11 bases between them. The CDR3 runs 13 residues. In DNA form, the CDR3 reads TGTGCCAGCTCCCGCTACGGGGACACTGAAGCTTTCTTT. It specifies CASSRYGDTEAFF.

V is TRBV28 and J is TRBJ1-5; TRBD1 aligns across 8 bases. The CDR3 has 11 amino acids. Trimming took 6 bases from V and 10 from J; bases not matched to a gene: 2. In germline, CDR1 is MDHEN, CDR2 SYDVKM. The CDR3 DNA reads TGTGCCAGCAGGACAGGGGAACCCCAGCATTTT. It yields the protein CASRTGEPQHF.

The chain joins TRBV7-2 to TRBJ2-3; 9 bases align to TRBD2. V was pared by 8 bases and J by 2 bases, with 17 bases of the junction left unmatched. This CDR3 is built from 18 residues. CDR1 is SGHTA and CDR2 is FQGNSA in the germline V gene. The CDR3 reads CASARQGGRAISTDTQYF. The CDR3 bases are TGTGCCAGCGCAAGGCAGGGCGGGAGGGCGATTTCCACAGATACGCAGTATTTT.

This clone was seen just once. The CDR3 sequence: CASSPNAGTQYF. In DNA form, the CDR3 reads TGTGCCAGCAGCCCAAACGCGGGGACCCAGTACTTC. J is TRBJ2-5 and V is TRBV11-2; D is possibly TRBD2 (5 bases). Germline CDR1 reads SGHAT; CDR2 reads FQNNGV. The V gene lost 5 bases and the J gene lost 7 bases, with 11 bases spanning the gap. CDR3 length equals 12 residues.

This clone was picked up a small number of times. The same CDR3 arises from other DNA sequences in this sample as well. The chain is built from TRBV11-3 and TRBJ2-2; D call uncertain. This CDR3 region has 12 residues. CDR1 is SGHNT and CDR2 is YENEEA in the germline V gene. Between the trimmed V and J ends, which lost 2 bases and 2 bases, there was a span of 0 bases. The CDR3, as DNA: TGTGCCAGCAGCTTAAACACCGGGGAGCTGTTTTTT. This encodes CASSLNTGELFF.